Sequencing of this T cell receptor (beta chain) was carried out in a study of shared clonotypes between healthy human individuals (dated by TCRdb to the early 2020s). As for the study more broadly: The cohort comprised two women and a few men aged 18 to 49 years. Libraries were prepared and TCR repertoires were sequenced by different laboratories using diverse techniques, in order to increase sequencing depth and limit assay-specific biases. Leukapheresis yielded between about 0.9 and 8.9 billion PBMCs per donor. For each donor, CD4 naive and CD4 memory were each run on three plates, CD8 naive on two plates, and CD8 memory on one plate. Blood TCR repertoires of four to six healthy adults were deeply sequenced to estimate repertoire size and the extent of clonotype sharing between individuals.

CD8 naive samples were CD45RO-negative cells positively selected for CCR7, giving a CD45RA+CCR7+ population that excluded TemRA cells. The donors were healthy, HIV-negative adults who had no recently reported acute infections or vaccinations. Every donor was a Caucasian adult living in Nashville, Tennessee, USA. Blood was obtained by leukapheresis, after which PBMCs were separated by Ficoll-Histopaque density gradient centrifugation and cryopreserved in liquid nitrogen vapor phase. Analytical flow cytometry was used to check the purity and quantity of every magnetically sorted T cell population. Genomic DNA was isolated from every sorted fraction and measured by UV absorbance on a Nanodrop 2000c. Unmatched junction bases come to 10, with V trimmed by 3 bases and J by 3 bases. From the cysteine through the phenylalanine, the CDR3 covers 16 amino acids. Only CDR3 DNA is held: 48 bases, read in frame from base 1. Per the germline V gene, SQVTM is the CDR1 and ANQGSEA is the CDR2.

On the study overall, not on this receptor specifically: Naive subsets generally had larger estimated clonotype richness than memory subsets. Because the study included a small number of donors, the genetic and exposure-history diversity represented was limited. Across a handful of donors, approximately 5% of naive CD4, roughly 3.3% of naive CD8, about 2.3% of memory CD4, and approximately 0.4% of memory CD8 clonotypes were shared. Based on pairwise subsampling, the degree of clonotype sharing among donors was expected to be affected by sequencing depth. Sampling was limited to blood, and TCR repertoires in tissue likely differ from TCR repertoires in blood. Higher generation probabilities were observed for clonotypes shared by all four sorted-subset donors than for non-shared clonotypes. Rarefaction of sorted-subset datasets indicated incomplete sequencing despite the large sequencing depth.

About this clone itself: The antigen it recognizes is unknown. No base qualities exist here, and no much larger clone lies one base off it.

Using the deep immunoSEQ assay, TCR CDR3 regions were amplified from genomic DNA by multiplex PCR. Genomic DNA extracted from each cell subset was distributed evenly over all wells of several immunoSEQ 96-well plates, and each plate served as one replicate. For sorted subsets, approximately 200 ng of genomic DNA, equivalent to about 30,000 T cell genomes, went into each replicate PCR. The purified libraries were quantified using a Qubit 3.0 fluorometer, sized with a Bioanalyzer 2100, and then quantified again using the KAPA Library Quantification kit. Every immunoSEQ 96-well plate was sequenced on a dedicated single-read 150-cycle Illumina NextSeq 550 flow cell. In the paper's pipeline: Because the immunoSEQ output held only junctional sequences and lacked quality scores, the filtering could not match the filtering applied to full-length reads. To assign V/J genes and CDR3, sequences were annotated using PyIR, a Python wrapper for IgBLAST v1.9, with IMGT germline references. Reads were removed for weak V/J assignments (E-value above 1e-6), missing CDR3, stop codons, out-of-frame junctions, or ambiguous translated residues. A V3J clonotype was defined by an identical inferred V gene, J gene, and CDR3 amino acid sequence. The percentage overlap between two repertoires was calculated by dividing the number of shared unique clonotypes by the size of the smaller repertoire. Three approaches were used to assess repertoire richness: RTK rarefaction, the Chao1 estimator, and Recon v2.1 estimates of unobserved clonotypes. For all TCRbeta clonotypes obtained by the gDNA method from a handful of donors, generation probabilities were computed with OLGA. This immuneACCESS table, as held by TCRdb, lists in-frame sequences with V and J called but not all clones. Of the missing ones, under half trace to an unresolved V gene in checked studies; the others have no known cause. Clone size and the V and J calls come from that table; the DNA yielded D and trimming. In this sample the table shows about 580,000 clones, roughly 98% of which occur a single time. 0.3% of the sample is held by the ten biggest clonotypes.

This TCR derives from a man aged 25-40 years in good health. The chain is encoded by TRBV29-1 joined to TRBJ2-1, with 8 central nucleotides matching TRBD1. Sequenced sample: naive CD8+ T cells sorted from blood. What this sample's cell subset or site label stands for: CD45RA+CCR7+. In nucleotide form, the sequence is TGCAGCGTTGAGGGGTCCGGGACAGGAGTCTACAATGAGCAGTTCTTC. Its translation reads: CSVEGSGTGVYNEQFF.